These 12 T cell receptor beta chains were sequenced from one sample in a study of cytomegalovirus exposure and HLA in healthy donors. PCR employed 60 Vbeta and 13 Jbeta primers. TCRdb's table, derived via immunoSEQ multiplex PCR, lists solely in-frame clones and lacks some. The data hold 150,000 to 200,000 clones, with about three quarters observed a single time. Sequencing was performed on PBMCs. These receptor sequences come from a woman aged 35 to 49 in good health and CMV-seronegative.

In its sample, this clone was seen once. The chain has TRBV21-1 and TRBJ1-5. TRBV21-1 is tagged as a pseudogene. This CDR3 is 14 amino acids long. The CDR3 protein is CASSPGRENQPQHF. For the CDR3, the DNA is TGTGCCAGCAGCCCCGGGAGGGAGAACCAGCCCCAGCATTTT.

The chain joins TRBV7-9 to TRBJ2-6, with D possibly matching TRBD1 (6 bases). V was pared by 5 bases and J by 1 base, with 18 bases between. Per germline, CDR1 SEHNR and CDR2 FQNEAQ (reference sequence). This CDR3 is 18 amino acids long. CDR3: CASSPTGFRQSGANVLTF. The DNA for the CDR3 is TGTGCCAGCAGCCCTACAGGGTTCCGTCAATCTGGGGCCAACGTCCTGACTTTC.

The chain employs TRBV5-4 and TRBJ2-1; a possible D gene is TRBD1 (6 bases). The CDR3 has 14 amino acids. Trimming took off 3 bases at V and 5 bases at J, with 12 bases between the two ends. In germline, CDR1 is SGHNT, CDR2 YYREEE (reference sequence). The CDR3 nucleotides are TGTGCCAGCAGCTCGCGGACAGCGGACAATGAGCAGTTCTTC. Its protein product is CASSSRTADNEQFF. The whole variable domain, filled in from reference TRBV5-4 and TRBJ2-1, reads ETGVTQSPTHLIKTRGQQVTLRCSSQSGHNTVSWYQQALGQGPQFIFQYYREEENGRGNFPPRFSGLQFPNYSSELNVNALELDDSALYLCASSSRTADNEQFFGPGTRLTVL.

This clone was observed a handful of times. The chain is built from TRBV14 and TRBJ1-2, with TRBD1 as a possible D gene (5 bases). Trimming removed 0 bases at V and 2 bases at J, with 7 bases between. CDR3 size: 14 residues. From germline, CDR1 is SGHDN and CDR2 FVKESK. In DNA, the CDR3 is TGTGCCAGCAGCCAAGAAAACAGGAACTATGGCTACACCTTC. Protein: CASSQENRNYGYTF.

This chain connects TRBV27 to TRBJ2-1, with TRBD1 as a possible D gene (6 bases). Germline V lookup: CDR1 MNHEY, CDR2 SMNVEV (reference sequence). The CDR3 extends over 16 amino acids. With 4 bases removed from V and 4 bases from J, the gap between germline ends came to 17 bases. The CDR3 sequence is CASSSLGDTLYNEQFF. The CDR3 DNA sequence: TGTGCCAGCAGTTCACTCGGGGACACCCTATACAATGAGCAGTTCTTC.

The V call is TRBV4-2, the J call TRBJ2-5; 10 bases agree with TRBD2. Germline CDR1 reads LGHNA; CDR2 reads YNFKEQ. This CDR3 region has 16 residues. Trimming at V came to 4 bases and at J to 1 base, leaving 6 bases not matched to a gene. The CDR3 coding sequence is TGTGCCAGCAGCCGGCAAGCGGGAGGGATCCAAGAGACCCAGTACTTC. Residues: CASSRQAGGIQETQYF.

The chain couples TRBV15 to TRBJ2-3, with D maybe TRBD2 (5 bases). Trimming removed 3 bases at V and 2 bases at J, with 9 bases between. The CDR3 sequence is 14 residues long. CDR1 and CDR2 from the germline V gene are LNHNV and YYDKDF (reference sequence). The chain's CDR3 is CATSSGRYTDTQYF. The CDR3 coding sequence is TGTGCCACCAGCAGTGGGAGATACACAGATACGCAGTATTTT.

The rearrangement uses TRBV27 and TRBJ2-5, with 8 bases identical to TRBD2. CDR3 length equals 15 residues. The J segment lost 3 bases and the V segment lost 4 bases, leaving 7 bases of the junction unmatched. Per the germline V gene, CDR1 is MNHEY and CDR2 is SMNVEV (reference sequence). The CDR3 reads CASSSRGGFEETQYF. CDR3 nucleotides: TGTGCCAGCAGTTCCCGGGGGGGATTCGAAGAGACCCAGTACTTC.

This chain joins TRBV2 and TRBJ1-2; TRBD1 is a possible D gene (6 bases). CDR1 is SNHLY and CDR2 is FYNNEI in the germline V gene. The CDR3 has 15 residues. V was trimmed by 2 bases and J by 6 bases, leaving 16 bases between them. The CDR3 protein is CASSEFQGLIDGYTF. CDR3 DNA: TGTGCCAGCAGTGAATTCCAGGGGCTGATTGATGGCTACACCTTC.

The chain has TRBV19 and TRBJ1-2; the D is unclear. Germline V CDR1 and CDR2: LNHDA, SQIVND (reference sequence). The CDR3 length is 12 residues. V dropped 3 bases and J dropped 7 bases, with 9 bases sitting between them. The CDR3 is CASSMAGFGYTF. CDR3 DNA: TGTGCCAGTAGTATGGCGGGTTTTGGCTACACCTTC.

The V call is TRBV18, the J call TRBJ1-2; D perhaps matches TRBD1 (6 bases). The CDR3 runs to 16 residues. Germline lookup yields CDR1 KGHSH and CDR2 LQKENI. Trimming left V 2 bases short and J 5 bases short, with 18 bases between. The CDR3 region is CASSPTGQLTPYGYTF. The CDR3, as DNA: TGTGCCAGCTCACCAACCGGACAGCTTACACCATATGGCTACACCTTC.

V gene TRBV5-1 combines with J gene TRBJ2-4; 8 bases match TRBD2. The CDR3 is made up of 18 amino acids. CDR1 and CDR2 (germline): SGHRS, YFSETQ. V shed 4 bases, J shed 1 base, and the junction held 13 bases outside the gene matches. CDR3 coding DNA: TGCGCCAGCAGCCGTCCGGGGGGGCCTGCTGAGGCCAAAAACATTCAGTACTTC. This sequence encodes CASSRPGGPAEAKNIQYF. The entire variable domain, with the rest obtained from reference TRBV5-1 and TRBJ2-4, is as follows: KAGVTQTPRYLIKTRGQQVTLSCSPISGHRSVSWYQQTPGQGLQFLFEYFSETQRNKGNFPGRFSGRQFSNSRSEMNVSTLELGDSALYLCASSRPGGPAEAKNIQYFGAGTRLSVL.